The source of this T cell receptor beta chain is a study of shared clonotypes between healthy human individuals. The CDR3 runs to 15 residues. Per the germline V gene, CDR1 is WNHNN and CDR2 is SYGVQD (reference sequence). Losses at the gene ends were 7 bases for V and 3 bases for J; bases not matched to a gene: 12. Profiling relied on immunoSEQ multiplex PCR, and the TCRdb table lists in-frame clones only, not all of them. This table holds roughly 2.2 million clones, 92% found once. The sequence came from a man between 18 and 29 years old in good health. Some clones in this sample may be carry-over from other donors' samples. The rearrangement links TRBV10-1 to TRBJ2-7; 7 positions agree with TRBD2. Sequenced material: naive CD4+ T cells from PBMCs. Subset reported: CD45RA+ positively selected. CDR3 sequence reads: CASTPGRREIYEQYF. CDR3 DNA sequence: TGCGCCAGCACGCCTGGGCGGCGGGAGATCTACGAGCAGTACTTC.